Below, one T cell receptor (beta chain) is given with its context. Its specificity is not known. Amplification of TCR beta CDR3 regions used RNA as the template. HTBI primers drove first-round RT-PCR of the TCR CDR3. Each CDR3 protein is one row after TCRdb ran MiXCR on the multiplex PCR reads. This table has 690,000 or so distinct CDR3 sequences, 18% appearing once. These data originate in a study of T cells in Graves' hyperthyroidism and ophthalmopathy. On the study more broadly: Any treatment followed the collection of peripheral blood at initial diagnosis.

At first hyperthyroidism diagnosis, before any ophthalmopathy symptoms, the blood sample was collected. Unmatched junction bases numbered 7, after V lost 0 bases and J lost 3 bases. Germline CDR1 LGHDT, CDR2 YNNKEL (reference sequence). This CDR3 has 20 amino acids. Overall study results and limits: The model identified upcoming ophthalmopathy a median approximately six months ahead of onset.

The source is a woman aged 45-59 years with Graves' hyperthyroidism that later progressed to Graves' ophthalmopathy. Source material: blood. The chain combines TRBV3-1 with TRBJ2-2, with 16 bases matching TRBD2. Here the CDR3 DNA reads TGTGCCAGCAGCCAAGATTTGGGACTAGCGGGGGGGCCGGACACCGGGGAGCTGTTTTTT. This codes for CASSQDLGLAGGPDTGELFF.